What follows are 9 T cell receptor beta chains derived from one specimen sequenced in a study of identical twins. TCRdb fed the 5' RACE reads into MiXCR, producing one record per CDR3 protein. Of about 460,000 distinct CDR3 sequences detected, 14% appear once; the ten largest clones hold around 0.48%. These same records also appear under a second study, on yellow fever vaccine responses in identical twins.

Specimen: CD4+ T cells sorted from blood. These receptors were taken from a woman aged 18-29 years in good health.

The chain couples TRBV20-1 to TRBJ2-3, with a possible D match to TRBD1 (6 bases). This CDR3 is 15 amino acids long. Trimming left V 6 bases short and J 5 bases short, with 21 bases between. Looked up from germline, CDR1 is DFQATT and CDR2 is SNEGSKA (reference sequence). The CDR3 bases are TGCAGTGCGGCTGGACAGTCCGGGTCAGGAGATACGCAGTATTTT. Translated, it gives CSAAGQSGSGDTQYF.

V and J are TRBV20-1 and TRBJ2-7; 7 bases are a match to TRBD2. The V gene's germline CDR1 is DFQATT and CDR2 SNEGSKA (reference sequence). The CDR3 loop spans 14 amino acids. V was pared by 1 base and J by 6 bases, with 9 bases of the junction left unmatched. CDR3 protein: CSARAGGRRAEQYF. For the CDR3, the DNA is TGCAGTGCTAGAGCCGGGGGGAGGAGGGCCGAGCAGTACTTC.

This clonotype has ten or more counts. This chain joins TRBV12-3 or TRBV12-4 and TRBJ1-6, with TRBD1 matching 8 bases. The CDR3 is 16 amino acids. Trimming removed 3 bases from V and 8 bases from J; junction bases left unmatched: 9. CDR3 nucleotides: TGTGCCAGCAGTTTTGGCCGAGACAGGGGTTATTCACCCCTCCACTTT. The encoded protein is CASSFGRDRGYSPLHF.

This clonotype was counted only a few times. This chain connects TRBV12-3 or TRBV12-4 to TRBJ1-5; D not resolved. This CDR3 contains 14 residues. Trimming took off 8 bases at V and 3 bases at J, with 14 bases between the two ends. CDR3 sequence: CASGEKGLNQPQHF. For the CDR3, the DNA is TGTGCCAGCGGGGAGAAAGGGCTCAATCAGCCCCAGCATTTT.

The chain combines TRBV29-1 with TRBJ2-5, with TRBD2 as a possible D gene (6 bases). The V and J ends lost 4 bases and 5 bases respectively, with 11 bases between them. The germline V gene has CDR1 SQVTM and CDR2 ANQGSEA. The CDR3 has 12 residues. For the CDR3, the DNA is TGCAGCGTTGCGGAGGGGCCGGAGACCCAGTACTTC. This translates into CSVAEGPETQYF.

The V gene is TRBV7-6, the J gene TRBJ2-1, with 9 nucleotides matching TRBD2. Germline values: CDR1 SGHVS, CDR2 FNYEAQ. This CDR3 is built from 15 residues. V lost 5 bases to trimming and J lost 8 bases; unmatched junction nucleotides: 10. CDR3 coding DNA: TGTGCCAGCAGCCGATTGGTAGCGGGAGACTATGAGCAGTTCTTC. The encoded protein is CASSRLVAGDYEQFF.

This clonotype was recorded a few times. This chain joins TRBV29-1 and TRBJ1-1; TRBD1 aligns across 7 bases. Germline CDR1 and CDR2: SQVTM and ANQGSEA. The CDR3 extends over 13 amino acids. V gave up 6 bases and J gave up 3 bases; unmatched junction bases: 7. This CDR3 reads CSVHRGADTEAFF. CDR3 nucleotides: TGCAGCGTCCACAGGGGCGCCGACACTGAAGCTTTCTTT.

The chain has TRBV5-1 and TRBJ2-2; D is uncertain. Germline lookup yields CDR1 SGHRS and CDR2 YFSETQ. The CDR3 runs to 15 residues. Trimming removed 0 bases from V and 6 bases from J, with 12 bases in between. The CDR3 bases are TGCGCCAGCAGCTTGGGTCCTAATGCACCCGGGGAGCTGTTTTTT. This sequence encodes CASSLGPNAPGELFF.

The chain carries TRBV7-9 and TRBJ2-1; D may be TRBD1 (7 bases). The germline gives CDR1 SEHNR, CDR2 FQNEAQ (reference sequence). V shed 7 bases and J shed 2 bases, with 18 bases lying between them. The CDR3 consists of 16 residues. The CDR3 DNA sequence: TGTGCCAGCATCCAGGGGGGCGGAGGCCCCTACAATGAGCAGTTCTTC. Its protein is CASIQGGGGPYNEQFF.